The text below deals with one T cell receptor (beta chain). The data belong to a study of blood T cell repertoires in COVID-19. In the study overall: T cells, B-cell-depleted T cells, or PBMCs provided the cDNA or gDNA that served as material.

The CDR3 totals 14 residues. Trimming took off 4 bases at V and 4 bases at J, with 14 bases between the two ends. Germline lookup yields CDR1 SGHRS and CDR2 YFSETQ. Libraries were prepared by immunoSEQ multiplex PCR; TCRdb keeps only in-frame clonotypes and omits some of them. Of 350,000 to 400,000 clones in the sample, just over 90% were seen once. The chain is built from TRBV5-1 and TRBJ1-2; D call uncertain. The receptor was isolated from a woman in her thirties or forties who had been exposed to COVID-19. The material sequenced was PBMCs or T cells enriched from blood (not recorded which). The CDR3 DNA sequence: TGCGCCAGCAGCCCGCCGCGGGCGTCCTATGGCTACACCTTC. Translation: CASSPPRASYGYTF.